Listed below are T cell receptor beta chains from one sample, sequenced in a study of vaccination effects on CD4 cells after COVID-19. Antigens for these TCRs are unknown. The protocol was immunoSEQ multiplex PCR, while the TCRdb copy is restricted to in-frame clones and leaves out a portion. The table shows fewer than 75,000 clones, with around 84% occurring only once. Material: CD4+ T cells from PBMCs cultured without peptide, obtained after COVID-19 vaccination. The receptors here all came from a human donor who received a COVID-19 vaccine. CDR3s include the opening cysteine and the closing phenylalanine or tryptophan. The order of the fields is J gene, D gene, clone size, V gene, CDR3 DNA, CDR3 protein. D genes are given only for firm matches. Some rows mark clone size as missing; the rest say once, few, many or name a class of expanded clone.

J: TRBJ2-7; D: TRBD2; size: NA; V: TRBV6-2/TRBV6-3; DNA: TGTGCCAGCAGTCAAGCGGGAGGGCCGATCTACGAGCAGTACTTC; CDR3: CASSQAGGPIYEQYF
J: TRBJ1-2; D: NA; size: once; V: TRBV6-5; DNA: TGTGCCAGCAGCCCCCCCGGGGTCTATGGCTACACCTTC; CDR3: CASSPPGVYGYTF
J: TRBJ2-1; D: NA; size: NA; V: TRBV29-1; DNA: TGCAGCTTCCTGACGGGGAGCTCCTACAATGAGCAGTTCTTC; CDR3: CSFLTGSSYNEQFF
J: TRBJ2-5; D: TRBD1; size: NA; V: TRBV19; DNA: TGTGCCAGTAGTATCTTCGAGGGGGCCCAAGAGACCCAGTACTTC; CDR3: CASSIFEGAQETQYF
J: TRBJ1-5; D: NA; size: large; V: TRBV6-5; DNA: TGTGCCAGCAGATACAGGGCGGGGGATCAGCCCCAGCATTTT; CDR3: CASRYRAGDQPQHF
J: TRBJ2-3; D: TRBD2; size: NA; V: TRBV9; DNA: TGTGCCAGCAGCGTAAGCGGGAGGCTCTCGGATACGCAGTATTTT; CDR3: CASSVSGRLSDTQYF
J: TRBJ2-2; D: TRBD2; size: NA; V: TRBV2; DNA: TGTGCCAGCAGAAGCCGGGACTACAACACCGGGGAGCTGTTTTTT; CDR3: CASRSRDYNTGELFF
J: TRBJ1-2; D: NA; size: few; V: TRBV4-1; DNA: TGCGCCAGCAGCCAAGAATTTCGGGGTAGCTATGGCTACACCTTC; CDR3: CASSQEFRGSYGYTF
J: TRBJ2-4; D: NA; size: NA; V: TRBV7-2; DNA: TGTGCCAGCAGCTTAGACAGAAACATTCAGTACTTC; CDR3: CASSLDRNIQYF
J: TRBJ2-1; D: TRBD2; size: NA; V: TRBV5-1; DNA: TGCGCCAGCAGCTTGGGGACTAGCGGTTACAATGAGCAGTTCTTC; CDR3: CASSLGTSGYNEQFF
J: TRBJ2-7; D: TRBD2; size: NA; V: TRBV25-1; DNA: TGTGCCAGCAGGCTGGGGGGGTCCTCATCCTACGAGCAGTACTTC; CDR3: CASRLGGSSSYEQYF
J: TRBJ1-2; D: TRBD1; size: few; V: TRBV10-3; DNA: TGTGCCATCAGTGACGGACAGGGTCGCCTTAGCTATGGCTACACCTTC; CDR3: CAISDGQGRLSYGYTF
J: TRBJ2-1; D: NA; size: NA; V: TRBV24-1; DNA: TGTGCCACCAGTGATTTGGCGTGGCAGGGGCTCTTCTTC; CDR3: CATSDLAWQGLFF
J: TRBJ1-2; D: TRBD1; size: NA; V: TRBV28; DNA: TGTGCCAGCAGACCCCGGGGGCAGGGGGCAGGCTATGGCTACACCTTC; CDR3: CASRPRGQGAGYGYTF
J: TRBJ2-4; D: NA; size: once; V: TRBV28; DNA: TGTGCCAGCAGTTTATGGGGGGGAGGAGGAAACATTCAGTACTTC; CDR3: CASSLWGGGGNIQYF
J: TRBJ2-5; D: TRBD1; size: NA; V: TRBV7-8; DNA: TGTGCCAGCAGCGTATTCGGGACAGGGCAAGAGACCCAGTACTTC; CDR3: CASSVFGTGQETQYF
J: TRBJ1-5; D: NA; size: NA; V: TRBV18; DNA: TGTGCCAGCTCACCTTGGGACCGCGCATCGAATCAGCCCCAGCATTTT; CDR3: CASSPWDRASNQPQHF
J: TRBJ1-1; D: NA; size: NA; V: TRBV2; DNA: TGTGCCAGCAGTCCATCCCACTCTAGAAACACTGAAGCTTTCTTT; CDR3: CASSPSHSRNTEAFF
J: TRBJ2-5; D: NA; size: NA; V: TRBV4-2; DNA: TGTGCCAGCAGCCAAGGGGGCGGGGAAGAGACCCAGTACTTC; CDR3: CASSQGGGEETQYF
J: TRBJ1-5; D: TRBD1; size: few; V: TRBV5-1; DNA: TGCGCCAGCAGCGTGGGACAGGGCAATTATCAGCCCCAGCATTTT; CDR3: CASSVGQGNYQPQHF
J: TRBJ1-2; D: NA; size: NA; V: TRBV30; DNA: TGTGCCTGGAGCCCCCCGGGGACCTCACGGGGCTACACCTTC; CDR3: CAWSPPGTSRGYTF
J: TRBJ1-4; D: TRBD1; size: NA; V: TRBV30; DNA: TGTGCCTGGAGTGTGGCAGGGGGGTGGGAAAAACTGTTTTTT; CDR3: CAWSVAGGWEKLFF
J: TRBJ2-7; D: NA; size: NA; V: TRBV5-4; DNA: TGTGCCAGCAGCTTGCTACAGACAGTTACCTACGAGCAGTACTTC; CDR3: CASSLLQTVTYEQYF
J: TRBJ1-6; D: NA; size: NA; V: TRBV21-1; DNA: TGTGCCAGCCCTCGGACAGGGAAAACGAACAATAATTCACCCCTCCACTTT; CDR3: CASPRTGKTNNNSPLHF
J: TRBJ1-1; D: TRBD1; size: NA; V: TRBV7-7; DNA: TGTGCTAGCAGCTCCTACGGACAGGGAGACACTGAAGCTTTCTTT; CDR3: CASSSYGQGDTEAFF
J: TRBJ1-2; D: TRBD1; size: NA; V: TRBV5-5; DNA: TGTGCCAGCAGCCTGGTATGGGGGACAGCCTATGGCTACACCTTC; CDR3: CASSLVWGTAYGYTF
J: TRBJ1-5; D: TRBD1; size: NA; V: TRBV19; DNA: TGTGCCAGTAGTCTAAGGGAAACAGGGGCGGGCAATCAGCCCCAGCATTTT; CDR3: CASSLRETGAGNQPQHF
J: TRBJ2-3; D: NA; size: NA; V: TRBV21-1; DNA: TGTGCCAGCAGCAAAGATGGGCGGGAGGGGCCCACAGATACGCAGTATTTT; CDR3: CASSKDGREGPTDTQYF
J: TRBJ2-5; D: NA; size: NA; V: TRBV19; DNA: TGTGCCAGTAGTATTTCGGGGGGCCGAGAGACCCAGTACTTC; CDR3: CASSISGGRETQYF
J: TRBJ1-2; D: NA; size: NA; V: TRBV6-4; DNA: TGTGCCAGCAGTGAAGAGTTGGGGGCTGGCTATGGCTACACCTTC; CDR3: CASSEELGAGYGYTF
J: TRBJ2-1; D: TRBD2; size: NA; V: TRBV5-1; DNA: TGCGCCAGCAGCTTGGATAGCGGGGATTACAATGAGCAGTTCTTC; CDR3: CASSLDSGDYNEQFF
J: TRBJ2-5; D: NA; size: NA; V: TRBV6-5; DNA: TGTGCCAGCACGGGTAGCTCAGAGACCCAGTACTTC; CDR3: CASTGSSETQYF
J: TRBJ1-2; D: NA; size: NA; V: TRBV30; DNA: TGTGCCTGGAGTGTTGGGTATGGCTACACCTTC; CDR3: CAWSVGYGYTF
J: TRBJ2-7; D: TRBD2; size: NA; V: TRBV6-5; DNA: TGTGCCAGCAGTTCTAGCGGGCCTATCTCCTACGAGCAGTACTTC; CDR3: CASSSSGPISYEQYF
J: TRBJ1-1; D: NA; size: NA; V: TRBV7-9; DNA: TGTGCCAGCAGCCTACGTACGGGGGGCGGCCTCGGCCGGGGACCCAAAGCTTTCTTT; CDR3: CASSLRTGGGLGRGPKAFF
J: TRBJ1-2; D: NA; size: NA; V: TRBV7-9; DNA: TGTGCCAGCAGCTTAGCAAGGGGGTATGGCTACACCTTC; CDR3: CASSLARGYGYTF
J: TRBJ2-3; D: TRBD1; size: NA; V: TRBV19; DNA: TGTGCCAGCCGGACAGGGACCCTCACAGATACGCAGTATTTT; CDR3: CASRTGTLTDTQYF
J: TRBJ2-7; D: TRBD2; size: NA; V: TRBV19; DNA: TGTGCCAGTAGTACCTCCCCTAGCGGGGGGAGCGAGCAGTACTTC; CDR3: CASSTSPSGGSEQYF
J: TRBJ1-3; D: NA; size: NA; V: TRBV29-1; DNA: TGCAGCTTAGGCGGCGTCGGGGGGCATGGAAACACCATATATTTT; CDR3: CSLGGVGGHGNTIYF
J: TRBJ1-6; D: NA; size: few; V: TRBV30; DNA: TGTGCCTGGAGTGTACTCCGGTCACCCCTCCACTTT; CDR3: CAWSVLRSPLHF
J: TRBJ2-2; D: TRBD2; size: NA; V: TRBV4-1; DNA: TGCGCCAGCAGCCAAGAGGTAGCGGGGGGGACCGGGGAGCTGTTTTTT; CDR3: CASSQEVAGGTGELFF
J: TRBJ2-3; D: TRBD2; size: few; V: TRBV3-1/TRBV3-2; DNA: TGTGCCAGTAGCGGGATCAGCACAGATACGCAGTATTTT; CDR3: CASSGISTDTQYF
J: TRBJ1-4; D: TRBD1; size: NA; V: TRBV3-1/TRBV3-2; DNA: TGTGCCAGCAGCCATACCAGGGGGTCTAATGAAAAACTGTTTTTT; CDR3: CASSHTRGSNEKLFF
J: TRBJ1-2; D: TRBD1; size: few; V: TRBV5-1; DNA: TGCGCCAGCAGCTTGGCCACAGGGGGCTCAGGCTACACCTTC; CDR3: CASSLATGGSGYTF
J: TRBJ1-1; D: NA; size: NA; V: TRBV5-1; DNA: TGCGCCAGCAGCTTGAACCTCGGAATGAACACTGAAGCTTTCTTT; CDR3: CASSLNLGMNTEAFF
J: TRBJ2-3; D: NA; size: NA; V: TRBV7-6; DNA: TGTGCCAGCAGCTTAGAATTAGGGCAGGACGACACAGATACGCAGTATTTT; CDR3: CASSLELGQDDTDTQYF
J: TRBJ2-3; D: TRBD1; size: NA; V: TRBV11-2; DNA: TGTGCCAGCAGCTTAGAACGACAGGGAGTTCAGAATACGCAGTATTTT; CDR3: CASSLERQGVQNTQYF
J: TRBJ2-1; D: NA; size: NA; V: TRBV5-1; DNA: TGCGCCAGCAGCTTACGCCGCAACTACAATGAGCAGTTCTTC; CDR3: CASSLRRNYNEQFF
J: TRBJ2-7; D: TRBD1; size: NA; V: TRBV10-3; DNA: TGTGCCGTCGGGACAGTCCTTTCCTACGAGCAGTACTTC; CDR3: CAVGTVLSYEQYF
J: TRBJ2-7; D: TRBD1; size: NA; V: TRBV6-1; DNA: TGTGCCAGCAGTGCTAGGACAGGGGGTTCCTCGGGCGAGCAGTACTTC; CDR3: CASSARTGGSSGEQYF
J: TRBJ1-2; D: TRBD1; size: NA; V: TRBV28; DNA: TGTGCCAGCCTCAGACAGGGGGCGCGGGTGGATGGCTACACCTTC; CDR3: CASLRQGARVDGYTF
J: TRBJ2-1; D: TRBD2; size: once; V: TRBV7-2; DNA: TGTGCCAGCAGCTTACAAAGGACTAGCGGATACAATGAGCAGTTCTTC; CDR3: CASSLQRTSGYNEQFF
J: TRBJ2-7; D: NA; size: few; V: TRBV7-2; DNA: TGTGCCAGCAGCTTAGTCTTTCTGTCCGGAGGCGAGCAGTACTTC; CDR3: CASSLVFLSGGEQYF
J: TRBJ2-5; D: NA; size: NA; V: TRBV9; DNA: TGTGCCAGCAGCGTAGGGGGCGGGAACCAAGAGACCCAGTACTTC; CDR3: CASSVGGGNQETQYF
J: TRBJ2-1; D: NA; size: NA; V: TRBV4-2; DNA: TGTGCCAGCAGCCAAGTGGTTGAGTTGGGGGGCCGCAATGAGCAGTTCTTC; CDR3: CASSQVVELGGRNEQFF
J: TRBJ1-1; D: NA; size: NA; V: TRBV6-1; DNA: TGTGCCAGCAGTGAAGGCGGCCGGGGGGTAGCTTTCTTT; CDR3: CASSEGGRGVAFF
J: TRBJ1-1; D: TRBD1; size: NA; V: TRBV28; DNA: TGTGCCAGCAGTCGGGACAGGGTGGTAATGGTCACTGAAGCTTTCTTT; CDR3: CASSRDRVVMVTEAFF